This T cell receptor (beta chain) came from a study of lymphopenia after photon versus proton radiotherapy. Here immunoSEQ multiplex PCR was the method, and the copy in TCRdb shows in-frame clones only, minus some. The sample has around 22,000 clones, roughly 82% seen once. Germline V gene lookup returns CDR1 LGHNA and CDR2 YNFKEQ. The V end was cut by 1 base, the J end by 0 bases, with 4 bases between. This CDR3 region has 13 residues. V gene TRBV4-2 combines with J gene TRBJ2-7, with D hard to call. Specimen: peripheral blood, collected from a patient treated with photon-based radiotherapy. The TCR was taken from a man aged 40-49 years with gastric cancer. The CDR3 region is CASSQVASYEQYF. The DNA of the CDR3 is TGTGCCAGCAGCCAAGTGGCCTCCTACGAGCAGTACTTC.